This T cell receptor beta chain was identified during a study of T cell responses to AZD1222 COVID-19 vaccine. Study summary: Investigators merged groups given second doses at roughly 4 or roughly 12 weeks. General observations from the study: Epitopes outside B.1.351 and B.1.1.7 mutated regions reportedly drew nearly half of spike TCRs. Clonal diversity was possibly underestimated, and the donors were mostly white British, with more females. Baseline seropositivity occurred in only a handful of AZD1222 recipients.

On this clone itself: What it binds is not known.

This CDR3 region has 11 residues. V was shortened by 2 bases and J by 7 bases, with 5 bases between the two germline ends. Germline V CDR1 and CDR2: DFQATT, SNEGSKA (reference sequence). Only in-frame clones appear in the TCRdb table, and some are missing; sequencing was by immunoSEQ multiplex PCR. The table has some 140,000 clones, roughly 89% seen once. This sequence joins TRBV20-1 and TRBJ1-4, with D hard to call. This receptor was obtained from an adult in good health. The specimen was peripheral blood, collected on day 0 of AZD1222 vaccination. The CDR3 loop is CSARFSEKLFF. The CDR3 DNA follows: TGCAGTGCTAGATTTTCTGAAAAACTGTTTTTT.